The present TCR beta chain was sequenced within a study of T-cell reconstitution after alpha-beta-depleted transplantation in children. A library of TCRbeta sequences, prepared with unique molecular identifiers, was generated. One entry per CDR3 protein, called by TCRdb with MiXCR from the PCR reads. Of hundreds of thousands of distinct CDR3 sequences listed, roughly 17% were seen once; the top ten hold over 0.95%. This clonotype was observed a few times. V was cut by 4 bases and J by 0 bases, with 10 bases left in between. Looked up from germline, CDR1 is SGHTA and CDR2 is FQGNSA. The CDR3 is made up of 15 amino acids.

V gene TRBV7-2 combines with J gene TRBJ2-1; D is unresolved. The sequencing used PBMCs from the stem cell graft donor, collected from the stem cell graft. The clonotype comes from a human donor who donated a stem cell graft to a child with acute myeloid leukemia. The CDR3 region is CASSSLGNSYNEQFF. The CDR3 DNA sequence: TGTGCCAGCAGCTCCCTGGGTAACTCCTACAATGAGCAGTTCTTC.